Given below is one T cell receptor (beta chain) in context. This clone's antigen is unknown. Nothing much larger sits one base from this clone, and base qualities are not available. Collaborating institutions collected whole blood in K2EDTA tubes following their own protocols. For TCRbeta analysis, collaborators shipped samples in one of three forms: frozen whole blood, isolated PBMCs, or DNA extracted from either of those sample types. The data stem from a study of blood T cell repertoires in COVID-19 (TCRdb year 2020). About the full investigation: The collaborator samples originated in the United States, Italy and Spain and spanned the acute and convalescent phases of COVID-19. The material from the prospective study consisted of cDNA or gDNA derived from T cells, B-cell-depleted T cells, or PBMCs. Subjects who had been exposed to COVID-19, were actively infected with it, or had recovered from it provided the deeply sampled blood TCRbeta repertoires that made up the dataset. The repertoires were made available in a free public database intended to serve as a resource for research on the immune response to SARS-CoV-2. Samples came from the ongoing ImmuneRACE study (first 160 participants) plus 1,254 subjects from 6 global collaborators. The sample metadata nearly always contained a de-identified subject ID, COVID-19 status, age in years and sex. Where available, HLA class I and class II types were taken from metadata supplied by the sample provider and were not determined by assay-based typing.

V lost 4 bases and J lost 3 bases, and the count of bases not matched to a germline gene is 7. There are 16 amino acids in the CDR3, from cysteine to phenylalanine inclusive. The entry retains the CDR3 DNA only, 48 bases that are in frame from base 1. CDR1 SGHRS and CDR2 YFSETQ were looked up in the germline V gene. TCRbeta CDR3 regions were amplified from genomic DNA using the immunoSEQ Assay, a bias-controlled multiplex PCR. The authors processed their data as follows. Nucleated cell counts per sample were estimated from amplification of reference gene primers within the assay. To quantify the absolute abundance of each unique TCRbeta CDR3 rearrangement, sequence reads were collapsed and filtered. Productive Simpson clonality was computed per sample as the square root of Simpson's diversity index over productive rearrangements. TCRdb's version of the immuneACCESS table is confined to in-frame rearrangements and falls short of the full clone set. An unresolved V gene accounts for under half of the shortfall where checked; the remainder is of unknown origin. D and trimming were read from the DNA, whereas the V and J calls and clone size are those reported in that table. A total of around 200,000 clones appear in this sample, about 88% of them only once. Around 15% of the sample is held by the ten biggest clonotypes.

General study outcomes and caveats: The quantity of clinical and demographic metadata differed by source and by participant and was supplied without curation.

The sequence links TRBV5-1 to TRBJ2-3; a stretch of 11 junction bases matches TRBD2. Sequences were obtained from peripheral blood. The source of this sequence is a man aged 25-45 years with active or convalescent COVID-19. At the DNA level, the sequence is TGCGCCAGCAGCCCCTCCGGGACTAGCGGTACAGATACGCAGTATTTT. Translated, it reads CASSPSGTSGTDTQYF. Reference TRBV5-1 and TRBJ2-3 proteins supply the regions before and after the CDR3; the full variable domain is: KAGVTQTPRYLIKTRGQQVTLSCSPISGHRSVSWYQQTPGQGLQFLFEYFSETQRNKGNFPGRFSGRQFSNSRSEMNVSTLELGDSALYLCASSPSGTSGTDTQYFGPGTRLTVL.